The T cell receptor beta chain under discussion was sequenced for a study of cytomegalovirus exposure and HLA in healthy donors (dated by TCRdb to about 2017). Concerning the study at large: An earlier analysis of several hundred of the donors reported under 300 Gb of sequence data and 117 million unique TCR beta sequences obtained from some 170 million T cells. Roughly 320 gigabases of sequencing data and around 90 million unique TCR sequences made up an early release that covered several hundred HLA-typed donors. Among the roughly 400 genotyped donors, 81% belonged to the genetic ancestry cluster associated with self-reported Caucasian donors. The study aimed to test whether signatures of past pathogen exposure could be identified by cataloging public T cell receptors. Using immunosequencing, the study profiled T cell repertoires from fewer than 850 subjects and related those repertoires to cytomegalovirus serostatus. Besides the first cohort of around 700 subjects, a separate validation cohort made up of roughly 130 different subjects was used. The study combined high-throughput TCR immunosequencing, statistical association of individual TCRs with disease status, and machine learning to predict cytomegalovirus infection status. A later analysis re-examined previously published TCR beta repertoires from about 670 donors and added high-resolution HLA genotyping to investigate patterns of TCR occurrence. Rather than using new phenotypic data, the later analysis identified candidate immune exposures from TCR beta sequences and from how often those sequences occurred across donors. An earlier analysis of 587 of the donors used high-throughput TCR beta sequencing to judge whether each TCR beta V gene segment behaved as functional or pseudogenic. Donor age, sex, ethnicity and CMV serostatus were compiled together with the repertoire data. A later genetic analysis used genome-wide SNP genotypes for about 55% of the 666 donors, treating that subset as a discovery cohort. Every discovery cohort repertoire had been produced on one sequencing platform. Both class I and class II loci were covered by HLA typing, at four-digit resolution. Typing coverage varied by locus: roughly 620-640 donors for A, B, C, DRB1 and DQB1; approximately 560 for DQA1; around 570 for DPA1; approximately 490 for DPB1. A few DR-DQ haplotypes were treated as single units for association and clustering because of strong linkage in the cohort. On average, about 240,000 unique TCR beta nucleotide sequences were sequenced per donor among a few hundred genotyped donors of the cohort, with around 19% of those sequences being non-productive.

The cohort was made up of roughly 670 healthy bone marrow donors. All cohort members were sampled while nominally healthy, although unrecorded immune exposures were likely present. The donor tested CMV seronegative, placing the donor among the 352 seronegative members of the cohort. Each donor provided a peripheral blood sample, and peripheral blood mononuclear cells were used for TCR beta sequencing. The Qiagen DNeasy Blood Extraction Kit was used to extract genomic DNA from the blood cell samples. The paper's findings and limits, for the study overall: The sequencing pipeline was judged likely to have produced a cluster of highly shared sequence variants as a technical artifact. Sequencing depth was assumed to be roughly uniform across donors in the presence/absence analyses, though that assumption may not hold. Across donors, most TCR sequences were observed very rarely, whereas some public TCRs were present in many individuals. According to a later analysis, TCR association rates differed among HLA loci, with DRB1 alleles showing the most associated TCRs and HLA-C alleles showing the fewest. Correlated functional status among segregating V segments might be attributable to linkage disequilibrium, but an unknown experimental factor could not be ruled out. A later analysis found that HLA-associated TCR beta chains were more clonally expanded and had lower generation probabilities than equally common non-associated chains. At a false discovery rate of 0.05, a later analysis linked 16,000 or so TCR beta sequences to specific HLA alleles. The classifier was reported to diagnose cytomegalovirus status with high specificity and sensitivity in both the original cohort and the validation cohort. A further reported finding was that TCR beta sequences accurately predicted the HLA-A and HLA-B alleles for most subjects in the first cohort. Compared with the approximately 700-donor mean, donors in an Asian-associated ancestry cluster had fewer N-insertions in productive TCRs, according to a later genetic analysis. An association between a missense DCLRE1C variant and V-gene and J-gene trimming of TCR beta chains was found in a later genetic analysis and replicated in an independent cohort. CMV serostatus was the only immune exposure information available for the cohort. HLA typing was unavailable for some donors at each locus, so association tests used only the typed subset. The study listed 150 to 200 TCR beta chains as associated with cytomegalovirus. The authors suggested that the approach could potentially be extended to other disease states and immunological phenotypes. A few of the identified cytomegalovirus-associated TCR beta chains were confirmed in vitro to be specific for cytomegalovirus antigens. A later analysis reported that several top co-occurrence clusters appeared linked to parvovirus B19, influenza, CMV and Epstein-Barr virus. Because the 87-base-pair reads could not distinguish some IMGT-functional V segments, including TRBV6-2 and TRBV6-3, those segments were excluded. When HLA alleles, especially DR and DQ, strongly co-occurred, attributing TCR associations to individual alleles was difficult. Roughly 17 rarely observed V segments, including chromosome 9 orphons, were excluded from the earlier analysis of several hundred of the donors because counts were too low. According to a later analysis, most CMV-associated TCR beta chains appeared to be HLA-restricted, and the HLA associations seemed to be driven largely by CMV exposure. Broadly in line with IMGT annotations, most TCR beta V segments showed up in productive rearrangements about 87% or about 30% of the time in an earlier analysis of a few hundred of the donors. This cohort had only TCR beta chains sequenced, and the lack of alpha or paired-chain data limited which features could be detected.

The library was obtained by the immunoSEQ multiplex PCR assay. A mixture of 60 forward primers for TCR Vbeta segments and 13 reverse primers for TCR Jbeta segments was used in the multiplex PCR. Amplification of the CDR3 region of rearranged TCR beta genes was performed with a multiplex PCR assay on genomic DNA. Amplified TCR beta libraries were sequenced as 87-base-pair reads on the Illumina HiSeq System. As for how the authors treated the data: In a later analysis, some 80 million unique TCR beta chains were counted across the roughly 610 repertoires, and some 10 million of these chains were shared by at least two donors. Raw reads were error-corrected and collapsed into unique sequences by a nearest-neighbor algorithm in which closely related sequences were merged to remove PCR and sequencing errors. CDR3 sequences were aligned to IMGT reference sequences to assign V, D and J gene segments. Each retained sequence needed at least a six-nucleotide match to both a V gene segment and a J gene segment. A rearrangement was called productive if the CDR3 had no stop codons and remained in frame with V and J, and every other rearrangement was called non-productive. CDR3 was defined according to IMGT convention as the region running from the second conserved V-encoded cysteine to the conserved J-encoded phenylalanine. The earlier analysis of about 610 of the donors excluded any sequence lacking an unambiguous match to a single V gene segment. In an earlier analysis of around 590 of the donors, a V segment was called functional when productive rearrangements were above 56.7%, and segregating when the standard deviation between donors exceeded 5%. To diagnose cytomegalovirus status from the catalog of TCR beta chain sequences, a statistical classification framework was built. In a later analysis, TCR nucleotide sequences were compared against IMGT/GENE-DB human TR gene sequences so that V and J genes could be assigned. The TCRdist pipeline was used in a later analysis to assign CDR3 sequences and most-parsimonious VDJ recombination scenarios. In a later analysis, every TCR beta chain was defined by the combination of its CDR3 amino acid sequence and its V-gene family, and reads without a unique V-gene family were dropped. A later analysis removed 592 highly shared, low-generation-probability nucleotide sequences to deal with suspected cross-contamination and a sequencing artifact. For each public chain, a later analysis derived a clonal expansion index from normalized ranks of inferred template counts within each repertoire. In a later analysis, generation probabilities were computed using a VDJ recombination model fitted to out-of-frame rearrangements, and the results were checked against IGoR. A later analysis scored TCR-TCR, TCR-HLA and TCR-CMV co-occurrence with hypergeometric tests, applying a repertoire-size bias correction to TCR pairs. In a later analysis, false discovery rates were estimated by permuting HLA or CMV assignments 20 times. In a later analysis, co-occurring TCRs were grouped using DBSCAN, with TCRdist sequence similarity added in when clustering inside HLA-allele-positive subsets. Repertoires with fewer than 30,000 or more than 120,000 public chains, plus five repertoires with anomalous nucleotide sharing, were excluded from co-occurrence clustering. Held by TCRdb, this immuneACCESS table contains in-frame sequences only and omits some clones. Under half of the omission traces to an unresolved V gene where checked; the cause of the rest is unknown. D and trimming come from the DNA, and the V and J calls and clone size come from that table. The sample has 170,000 or so clones on record, around three quarters of them singletons. Approximately 3.1% of the sample lies in the top ten.

Of note for this clone: The specificity of this receptor is unknown. Per-nucleotide qualities are absent, and no much larger clonotype sits a single base away.

The germline V gene provides CDR1 LGHNA and CDR2 YNFKEQ. A distance of 11 bases separates the germline ends of V and J, which lose 0 bases and 14 bases respectively. From the cysteine through the phenylalanine, the CDR3 covers 13 amino acids. The read is trimmed to its CDR3 DNA, 39 bases read in frame from base 1. The sequence was obtained from a middle-aged woman in good health and CMV-seronegative. The chain is encoded by TRBV4-2 joined to TRBJ1-6; a confident D gene designation cannot be given. The sample comprised PBMCs. The CDR3 region: CASSQDAGVTLHF. The sequenced DNA is TGTGCCAGCAGCCAAGATGCAGGCGTAACCCTCCACTTT.